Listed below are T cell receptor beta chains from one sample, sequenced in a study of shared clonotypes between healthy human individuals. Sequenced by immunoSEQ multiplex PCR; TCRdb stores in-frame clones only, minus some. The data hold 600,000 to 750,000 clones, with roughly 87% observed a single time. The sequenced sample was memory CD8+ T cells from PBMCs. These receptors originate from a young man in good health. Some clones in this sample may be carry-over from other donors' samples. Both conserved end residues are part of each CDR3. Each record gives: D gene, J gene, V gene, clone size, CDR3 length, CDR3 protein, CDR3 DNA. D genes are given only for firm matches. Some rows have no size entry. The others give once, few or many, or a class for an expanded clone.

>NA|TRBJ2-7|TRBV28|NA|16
CASSLMGPGFTYEQYF
TGTGCCAGCAGTTTAATGGGCCCGGGGTTCACCTACGAGCAGTACTTC
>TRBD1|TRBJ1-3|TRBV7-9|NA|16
CASSPRTGLAGNTIYF
TGTGCCAGCAGCCCTAGGACAGGCCTGGCAGGAAACACCATATATTTT
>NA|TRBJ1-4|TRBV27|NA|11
CASSAGEKLFF
TGTGCCAGCAGTGCTGGTGAAAAACTGTTTTTT
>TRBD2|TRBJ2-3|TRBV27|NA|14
CASRTSGALVTQYF
TGTGCCAGCCGGACTAGCGGGGCGTTGGTTACGCAGTATTTT
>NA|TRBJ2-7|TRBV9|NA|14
CASSVGERAYEQYF
TGTGCCAGCAGCGTAGGGGAGAGGGCCTACGAGCAGTACTTC
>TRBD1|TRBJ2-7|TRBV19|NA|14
CASSIGTGVYEQYF
TGTGCCAGTAGTATAGGGACAGGGGTATACGAGCAGTACTTC
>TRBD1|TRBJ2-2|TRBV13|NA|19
CASSIISHRTGPNTGELFF
TGTGCCAGCAGCATAATTTCACACAGGACAGGGCCTAACACCGGGGAGCTGTTTTTT
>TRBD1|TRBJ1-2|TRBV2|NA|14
CASSEEGQHYGYTF
TGTGCCAGCAGTGAAGAGGGACAGCACTATGGCTACACCTTC
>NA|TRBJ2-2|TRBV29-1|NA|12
CSVLGFAGELFF
TGCAGCGTTCTAGGGTTTGCCGGGGAGCTGTTTTTT
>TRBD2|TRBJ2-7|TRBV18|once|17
CASSPPLAGGRAYEQYF
TGTGCCAGCTCACCACCCCTAGCGGGAGGCCGTGCCTACGAGCAGTACTTC
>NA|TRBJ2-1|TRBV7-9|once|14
CASSEDGLYNEQFF
TGTGCCAGCAGCGAGGACGGACTCTACAATGAGCAGTTCTTC
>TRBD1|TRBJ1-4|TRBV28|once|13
CATIQGLNEKLFF
TGTGCCACCATACAGGGGTTGAATGAAAAACTGTTTTTT
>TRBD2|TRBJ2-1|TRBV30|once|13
CACRLAGSWEQFF
TGTGCCTGTCGACTAGCGGGTTCCTGGGAGCAGTTCTTC
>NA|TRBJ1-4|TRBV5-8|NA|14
CASSPEVNGEKLFF
TGTGCCAGCAGCCCCGAGGTGAATGGAGAAAAACTGTTTTTT
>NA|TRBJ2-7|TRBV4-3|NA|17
CASSQEHWPGGDYEQYF
TGCGCCAGCAGCCAAGAGCATTGGCCCGGAGGAGACTACGAGCAGTACTTC
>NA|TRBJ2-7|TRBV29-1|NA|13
CSVVGGSSDEQYF
TGCAGCGTCGTTGGGGGCAGTTCGGACGAGCAGTACTTC
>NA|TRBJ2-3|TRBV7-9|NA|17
CASSLVILGVGTDTQYF
TGTGCCAGCAGCTTAGTCATCCTAGGGGTTGGGACAGATACGCAGTATTTT
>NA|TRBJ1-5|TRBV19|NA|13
CASSHTSREPQHF
TGTGCCAGTAGCCACACCTCAAGGGAGCCCCAGCATTTT
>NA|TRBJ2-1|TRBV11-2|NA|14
CASSLVGSSNEQFF
TGTGCCAGCAGCTTAGTGGGGAGCTCGAATGAGCAGTTCTTC
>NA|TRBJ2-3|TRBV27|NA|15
CASSFTLWGTDTQYF
TGTGCCAGCAGTTTTACTTTGTGGGGCACAGATACGCAGTATTTT
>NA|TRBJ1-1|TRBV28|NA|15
CASSLMTEMNTEAFF
TGTGCCAGCAGTTTAATGACAGAGATGAACACTGAAGCTTTCTTT
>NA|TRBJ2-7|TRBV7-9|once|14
CASSLFGGANEQYF
TGTGCCAGCAGCTTATTCGGCGGGGCCAACGAGCAGTACTTC
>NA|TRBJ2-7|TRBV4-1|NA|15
CASSQDRGSSYEQYF
TGCGCCAGCAGCCAAGATAGGGGCAGCTCCTACGAGCAGTACTTC
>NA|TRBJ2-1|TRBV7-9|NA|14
CASSLGQGYNEQFF
TGTGCCAGCAGCTTAGGGCAGGGCTACAATGAGCAGTTCTTC
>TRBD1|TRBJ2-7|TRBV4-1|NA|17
CASSQPLVGQDPYEQYF
TGCGCCAGCAGCCAACCTCTAGTAGGACAGGACCCCTACGAGCAGTACTTC
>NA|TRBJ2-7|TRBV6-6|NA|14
CASSYGTAPYEQYF
TGTGCCAGCAGTTACGGGACTGCTCCCTACGAGCAGTACTTC
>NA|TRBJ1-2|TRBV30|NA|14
CAWSVGPGWGSYTF
TGTGCCTGGAGTGTGGGTCCGGGATGGGGGAGCTACACCTTC
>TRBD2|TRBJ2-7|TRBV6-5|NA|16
CASSYSGGEVPYEQYF
TGTGCCAGCAGTTACTCGGGGGGGGAGGTGCCCTACGAGCAGTACTTC
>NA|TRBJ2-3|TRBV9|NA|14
CASKGGSMADTQYF
TGTGCCAGCAAAGGGGGTAGCATGGCAGATACGCAGTATTTT
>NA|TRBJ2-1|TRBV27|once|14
CASSSRGVYNEQFF
TGTGCCAGCAGTTCGAGGGGGGTGTACAATGAGCAGTTCTTC
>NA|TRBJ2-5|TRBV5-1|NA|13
CASSLGMRETQYF
TGCGCCAGCAGCTTGGGTATGCGAGAGACCCAGTACTTC
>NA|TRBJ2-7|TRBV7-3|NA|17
CASINPDRDTASYEQYF
TGTGCCAGCATCAATCCGGACCGGGACACTGCCTCCTACGAGCAGTACTTC
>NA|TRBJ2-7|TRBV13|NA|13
CASSPPLGAEQYF
TGTGCCAGCAGCCCACCATTGGGTGCCGAGCAGTACTTC
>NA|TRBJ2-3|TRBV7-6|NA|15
CASSQEPSSTDTQYF
TGTGCCAGCAGCCAAGAACCATCTAGCACAGATACGCAGTATTTT
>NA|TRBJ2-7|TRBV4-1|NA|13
CASSTRLVFEQYF
TGCGCCAGCAGCACCCGACTAGTTTTCGAGCAGTACTTC
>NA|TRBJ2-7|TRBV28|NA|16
CASSEGPGGSTYEQYF
TGTGCCAGCAGTGAAGGCCCTGGAGGGAGTACGTACGAGCAGTACTTC
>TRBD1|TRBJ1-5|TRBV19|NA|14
CATEPGGGNQPQHF
TGTGCCACCGAACCAGGGGGGGGCAATCAGCCCCAGCATTTT
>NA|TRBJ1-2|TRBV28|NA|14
CASSLYSRVYGYTF
TGTGCCAGCAGTTTATACTCCAGGGTCTATGGCTACACCTTC
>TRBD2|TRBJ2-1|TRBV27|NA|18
CASSPLTTSGSSYNEQFF
TGTGCCAGCAGTCCGCTCACGACTAGCGGAAGCTCCTACAATGAGCAGTTCTTC
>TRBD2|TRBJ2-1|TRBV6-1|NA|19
CASSDNRLAGGGSYNEQFF
TGTGCCAGCAGTGATAATCGACTAGCGGGAGGGGGCTCCTACAATGAGCAGTTCTTC
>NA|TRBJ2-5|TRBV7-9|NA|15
CASSLGQGKGETQYF
TGTGCCAGCAGCTTAGGGCAGGGGAAGGGGGAGACCCAGTACTTC
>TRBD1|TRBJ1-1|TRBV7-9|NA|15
CASSPGQGLNTEAFF
TGTGCCAGCAGCCCAGGACAGGGCCTGAACACTGAAGCTTTCTTT